The 24 T cell receptor beta chains given below trace back to one sample, sequenced in a study of shared clonotypes between healthy human individuals (TCRdb year 2020). Library preparation was by the immunoSEQ multiplex PCR assay. The table comes from immuneACCESS by way of TCRdb, which keeps in-frame sequences with V and J called. Part of the clones is missing from these tables; in studies checked, under half for an unresolved V gene and the rest for unknown reasons. This sample is represented by some 490,000 clones; over 70% of them were singletons. 10% to 15% of the sample rests with the top ten. Sequencing was carried out using PBMCs. The source of these receptors is a middle-aged woman in good health. Some clones in this sample may be carry-over from other donors' samples.

Points on this clone: The junction shows a germline mismatch at one end, possibly a read error. The gene calls are TRBV6-6 and TRBJ2-2, with D perhaps assigned TRBD1 or TRBD2 (5 bases each). The V gene's germline CDR1 is MNHNY and CDR2 SVGAGI (reference sequence). The CDR3 totals 14 residues. The CDR3 reads CASRSGTDTRELLF. The CDR3 nucleotides are TGTGCCAGCAGGTCAGGGACGGACACCAGGGAGCTGTTGTTT.

Regarding this clone: It is likely a read error: a sequence one base away is far more abundant. The V call is TRBV4-3, the J call TRBJ1-2, with a possible D match to TRBD1 (5 bases). Germline V gives CDR1 LGHNA, CDR2 YSLEER. V was pared by 1 base and J by 8 bases, with 20 bases between. The CDR3 has 16 amino acids. As DNA, the CDR3 is TGCGCCAGCAGCCAAGTCACCCCGGGACGCGGGGAGGGCTACACCTTC. Residues: CASSQVTPGRGEGYTF.

CDR3: CAIGAGLAYEQYF. The CDR3 DNA reads TGTGCCATCGGGGCAGGCCTCGCCTACGAGCAGTACTTC. The chain is built from TRBV28 and TRBJ2-7; TRBD1 or TRBD2 may be the D gene (5 bases each). The ends were cut back, 10 bases at V and 2 bases at J, with 15 bases in the middle. Germline CDR1 MDHEN, CDR2 SYDVKM. The CDR3 loop spans 13 amino acids.

The chain recombines TRBV5-1 with TRBJ1-1; D perhaps matches TRBD1 (5 bases). V was shortened by 3 bases and J by 7 bases, with 19 bases between the two germline ends. Germline V gene data show CDR1 as SGHRS and CDR2 as YFSETQ. There are 15 residues in the CDR3. DNA of the CDR3: TGCGCCAGCAGCTCTGGTGCCAGGGACGCTCTTGAAGCTTTCTTT. Translation gives CASSSGARDALEAFF.

This clone was detected once. This sequence joins TRBV4-3 and TRBJ1-2; unclear D gene. Trimming removed 4 bases from V and 6 bases from J, with 15 bases in between. Germline-derived CDR1 and CDR2 are LGHNA and YSLEER. The CDR3 sequence is 14 residues long. CDR3 DNA: TGCGCCAGCAGCCGAGACGGAGGGAAGGATGGCTACACCTTC. This sequence encodes CASSRDGGKDGYTF.

This clone was found once. The V gene is TRBV7-3, the J gene TRBJ2-7; TRBD2 aligns across 9 bases. V lost 5 bases to trimming and J lost 3 bases; unmatched junction nucleotides: 11. The CDR3 sequence is 16 residues long. Germline loops: CDR1 SGHTA, CDR2 FQGTGA. The CDR3 here is CASSPGGGRGFYEQYF. The DNA for the CDR3 is TGTGCCAGCAGCCCCGGGGGCGGGAGGGGCTTCTACGAGCAGTACTTC.

With regard to this clone: With only one base between it and a far larger clone, this is likely a read error. This sample also contains other DNA sequences that code for the same CDR3. The V and J genes are TRBV7-9 and TRBJ2-7; D possibly matches TRBD1 or TRBD2 (5 bases each). The CDR3 totals 16 residues. Trimming shortened V by 1 base and J by 1 base, and 14 bases separated the two germline ends. CDR1 is SEHNR and CDR2 is FQNEAQ in the germline V gene (reference sequence). The CDR3 protein is CASSLVGLAGSYEQYF. In DNA, the CDR3 is TGTGCCAGCAGCTTAGTGGGGCTAGCTGGATCCTACGAGCAGTACTTC.

With respect to this clone: A clone one base away is much larger, so this may be a read error. This same CDR3 is encoded by further DNA sequences in the sample. The rearrangement joins TRBV28 to TRBJ2-7, with D perhaps matching TRBD2 (6 bases). Per the germline V gene, CDR1 is MDHEN and CDR2 is SYDVKM. CDR3 length: 15 residues. The CDR3 spells CASSSGGSGDDEQYF. The DNA for the CDR3 is TGTGCCAGTAGTTCCGGGGGTAGCGGTGACGACGAGCAGTACTTC.

This CDR3 reads CASSIAAGANTGELFF. In nucleotides, the CDR3 is TGTGCCAGTAGTATAGCTGCAGGGGCGAACACCGGGGAGCTGTTTTTT. V and J are TRBV19 and TRBJ2-2; perhaps TRBD1 as D (6 bases). V dropped 1 base and J dropped 0 bases, with 9 bases sitting between them. Looked up from germline, CDR1 is LNHDA and CDR2 is SQIVND (reference sequence). This CDR3 comprises 16 residues. Filled out from reference TRBV19 and TRBJ2-2, the complete variable domain reads DGGITQSPKYLFRKEGQNVTLSCEQNLNHDAMYWYRQDPGQGLRLIYYSQIVNDFQKGDIAEGYSVSREKKESFPLTVTSAQKNPTAFYLCASSIAAGANTGELFFGEGSRLTVL.

In this sample, this clone turned up once. This rearrangement joins TRBV6-1 to TRBJ1-4, with 9 bases matching TRBD1. This CDR3 has 15 amino acids. Germline trimming cut 5 bases from V and 8 bases from J; bases unmatched to any gene: 9. CDR1 is MNHNS and CDR2 is SASEGT in the germline V gene. As DNA, the CDR3 is TGTGCCAGCAGTCCATTACAGGGGGCGGGAGAAAAACTGTTTTTT. It yields the protein CASSPLQGAGEKLFF.

This chain joins TRBV6-1 and TRBJ1-4; the D gene is possibly TRBD1 (6 bases). V dropped 8 bases and J dropped 7 bases, with 17 bases sitting between them. In germline, CDR1 is MNHNS, CDR2 SASEGT. The CDR3 contains 14 residues. This CDR3 is CASYEPGQGEKLFF. The CDR3 bases are TGTGCCAGCTACGAACCGGGACAAGGTGAAAAACTGTTTTTT.

The sample holds one count of this clone. This likely came from a read error, as a far larger clone is one base away. The J gene is TRBJ1-1, the V gene TRBV30; D call uncertain. Trimming stripped 5 bases from V and 4 bases from J, with 11 bases between. This CDR3 has 12 amino acids. Germline values: CDR1 GTSNPN, CDR2 SVGIG (reference sequence). The CDR3 loop is CAWAPGSTEAFF. DNA of the CDR3: TGTGCCTGGGCCCCGGGGAGCACTGAAGCTTTCTTT. Supplemented by reference TRBV30 and TRBJ1-1, the full variable domain reads SQTIHQWPATLVQPVGSPLSLECTVEGTSNPNLYWYRQAAGRGLQLLFYSVGIGQISSEVPQNLSASRPQDRQFILSSKKLLLSDSGFYLCAWAPGSTEAFFGQGTRLTVV.

The chain is built from TRBV11-3 and TRBJ2-1, with D possibly matching TRBD2 (5 bases). The CDR3 has 13 residues. Trimming pared 8 bases from V and 5 bases from J, leaving 13 bases between. The germline gives CDR1 SGHNT, CDR2 YENEEA. The CDR3 sequence: CASSRTVDNEQFF. CDR3 DNA: TGTGCCAGCTCCCGGACTGTGGACAATGAGCAGTTCTTC.

The chain uses TRBV2 and TRBJ1-1, with a possible D match to TRBD1 (5 bases). The CDR3 spans 13 residues. The germline CDR1 and CDR2 sequences are SNHLY and FYNNEI. Between the trimmed V and J ends, which lost 4 bases and 5 bases, there was a span of 11 bases. The CDR3 loop is CASSVWGKTEAFF. Written as DNA, the CDR3 is TGTGCCAGCAGTGTGTGGGGGAAGACTGAAGCTTTCTTT.

The chain uses TRBV2 and TRBJ1-1; TRBD1 matches at 11 bases. Trimming removed 6 bases from V and 3 bases from J; junction bases left unmatched: 18. Germline CDR1 SNHLY, CDR2 FYNNEI. The CDR3 runs to 19 residues. The CDR3 nucleotides read TGTGCCAGCAGGGCTCGACTCCGGGACAGGGGGTCGGGGTACACTGAAGCTTTCTTT. Amino acid sequence: CASRARLRDRGSGYTEAFF.

This clone appeared once. The chain has TRBV28 and TRBJ2-2; 9 bases line up with TRBD2. The CDR3 spans 12 residues. In germline, CDR1 is MDHEN, CDR2 SYDVKM. The CDR3 is CGTGLAPGELFF. The CDR3 nucleotides read TGTGGTACAGGACTAGCGCCCGGGGAGCTGTTTTTT.

V gene TRBV11-2 combines with J gene TRBJ2-7; a possible D gene is TRBD1 (5 bases). Trimming removed 1 base from V and 2 bases from J, with 9 bases in between. CDR1 is SGHAT and CDR2 is FQNNGV in the germline V gene. CDR3 size: 14 residues. This CDR3 is CASSLVGAPYEQYF. CDR3 bases: TGTGCCAGCAGCTTAGTAGGGGCCCCCTACGAGCAGTACTTC.

J is TRBJ2-5 and V is TRBV7-2, with D perhaps TRBD1 (5 bases). This CDR3 spans 12 amino acids. Trimming took 4 bases from V and 7 from J, leaving 10 bases between them. Germline V gene data show CDR1 as SGHTA and CDR2 as FQGNSA. The chain's CDR3 is CASSSGTGTQYF. DNA of the CDR3: TGTGCCAGCAGCTCGGGCACAGGGACCCAGTACTTC.

The genes are TRBV18 and TRBJ1-1; TRBD1 matches at 9 bases. There are 14 residues in the CDR3. In germline, CDR1 is KGHSH, CDR2 LQKENI. V gave up 6 bases and J gave up 5 bases; unmatched junction bases: 7. DNA of the CDR3: TGTGCCAGCTCCCAAGGGACAGGGCGGACTGAAGCTTTCTTT. Encoded protein: CASSQGTGRTEAFF.

V and J are TRBV28 and TRBJ1-2, with unresolved D. V gave up 8 bases and J gave up 4 bases, with 20 bases separating them. The CDR3 runs 15 residues. Germline CDR1 and CDR2: MDHEN and SYDVKM. The CDR3 spells CASRPVSGGSYGYTF. The CDR3 nucleotides read TGTGCCAGCCGCCCCGTAAGTGGCGGATCCTATGGCTACACCTTC.

This clone appeared a single time. V is TRBV28 and J is TRBJ2-3; the match to TRBD2 covers 8 bases. V shed 0 bases and J 3 bases; nucleotides not matched to a gene: 2. There are 15 residues in the CDR3. Germline values: CDR1 MDHEN, CDR2 SYDVKM. The CDR3 DNA reads as TGTGCCAGCAGTTTATGGGCTAGCGGGACAGATACGCAGTATTTT. This sequence encodes CASSLWASGTDTQYF.

The CDR3 DNA follows: TGTGCCAGCAGCTTAGGAGATTTTGGTTTTGGCCAAGGTGGGACCCAGTACTTC. This gives the protein CASSLGDFGFGQGGTQYF. The chain employs TRBV11-2 and TRBJ2-5; no reliable D call. V was cut by 1 base and J by 7 bases, with 25 bases left in between. The CDR3 runs to 18 residues. Germline loops: CDR1 SGHAT, CDR2 FQNNGV.

This chain connects TRBV2 to TRBJ2-3; 11 bases are a match to TRBD2. The CDR3 is 16 amino acids. CDR1 is SNHLY, CDR2 FYNNEI, per germline. V gave up 6 bases and J gave up 1 base; unmatched junction bases: 6. The CDR3 region is CASSALAGGGTDTQYF. The CDR3 nucleotides read TGTGCCAGCAGCGCCCTAGCGGGAGGCGGCACAGATACGCAGTATTTT.

The chain carries TRBV7-9 and TRBJ2-7, with D possibly called TRBD1 or TRBD2 (5 bases each). CDR3 length: 15 amino acids. CDR1 and CDR2 from the germline V gene are SEHNR and FQNEAQ (reference sequence). Trimming took 2 bases from V and 7 from J, leaving 18 bases between them. The CDR3 region is CASSLTREIPGEQYF. CDR3 DNA sequence: TGTGCCAGCAGCTTAACCAGGGAAATACCGGGAGAGCAGTACTTC.